This T cell receptor beta chain came from a study of CD8 T cells in Susac syndrome. General study results and limits: Individuals included in the TCR sequencing and HLA analysis were acknowledged by the study to be relatively few in number.

This clonotype was counted only a few times. Its antigen is unknown. Random hexamers were used to reverse transcribe the RNA input (about 0.45 to 1 ug). Amplification of TCR beta CDR3 used immunoSEQ multiplex PCR across 54 Vbeta and 13 Jbeta. TCRdb re-called the immunoSEQ multiplex PCR reads with MiXCR, one entry per CDR3 protein. The sample yields a few hundred thousand distinct CDR3 sequences, 89% seen once. CD8+ and CD4+ T cells from blood underwent TCR beta sequencing, which was carried out in a high-throughput format. This CDR3 has 16 residues. The ends lost 0 bases at V and 0 bases at J; junction bases unmatched: 3. Germline V gives CDR1 SGHVS, CDR2 FNYEAQ.

The rearrangement joins TRBV7-6 to TRBJ2-3; 7 bases map to TRBD1. The TCR comes from a human donor with multiple sclerosis. Sequencing was done on a sample of CD8+ T cells from PBMCs. The CDR3 is CASSLAGGPSTDTQYF. In DNA, the CDR3 is TGTGCCAGCAGCTTAGCAGGGGGCCCTAGCACAGATACGCAGTATTTT.